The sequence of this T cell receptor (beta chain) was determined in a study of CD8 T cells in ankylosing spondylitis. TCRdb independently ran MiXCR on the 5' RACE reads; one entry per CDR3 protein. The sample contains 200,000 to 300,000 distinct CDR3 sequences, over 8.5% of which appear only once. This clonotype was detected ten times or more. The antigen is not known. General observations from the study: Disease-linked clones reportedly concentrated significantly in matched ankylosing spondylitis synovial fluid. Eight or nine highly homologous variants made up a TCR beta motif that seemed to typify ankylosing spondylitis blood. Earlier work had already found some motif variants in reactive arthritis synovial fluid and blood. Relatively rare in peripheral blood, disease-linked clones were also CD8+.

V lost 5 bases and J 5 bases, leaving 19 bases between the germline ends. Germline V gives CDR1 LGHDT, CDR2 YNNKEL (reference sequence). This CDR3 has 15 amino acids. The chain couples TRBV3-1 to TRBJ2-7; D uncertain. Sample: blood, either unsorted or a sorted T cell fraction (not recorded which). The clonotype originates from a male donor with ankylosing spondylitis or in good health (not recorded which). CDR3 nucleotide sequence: TGTGCCAGCAGCGAAACACACTCCCGTGGGGACGAGCAGTACTTC. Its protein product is CASSETHSRGDEQYF.